A selection of T cell receptor beta chains follows, all from one sample in a study of blood T cell repertoires in COVID-19. The data were produced by immunoSEQ multiplex PCR, yet TCRdb's version contains in-frame clones alone and is incomplete. The table lists about 230,000 clones, 80% to 90% of them singletons. The sequencing input was peripheral blood. These receptors were collected from a man older than 75 with acute or convalescent COVID-19. Both conserved end residues are part of each CDR3.

j_call	v_call	cdr3_aa
TRBJ1-1	TRBV6-5	CASRLWTDRNTEAFF
TRBJ2-3	TRBV7-3	CASSPRGLGTDTQYF
TRBJ2-6	TRBV27	CASSLTGAGANVLTF
TRBJ2-6	TRBV3-1/TRBV3-2	CASSQTTGSGANVLTF
TRBJ2-5	TRBV5-4	CASSDAHSQSLRSAQYF
TRBJ1-2	TRBV6-6	CASSPSGDYGYTF
TRBJ2-3	TRBV9	CASSRVAGDTDTQYF
TRBJ1-1	TRBV6-1	CASSEYTGNTEAFF
TRBJ2-2	TRBV5-1	CASSLGAGPRTGELFF
TRBJ1-3	TRBV11-1	CASSSRGAAFGNTIYF
TRBJ2-7	TRBV3-1/TRBV3-2	CASSPKQGSYEQYF
TRBJ1-2	TRBV24-1	CATSATGFPHGYTF
TRBJ2-7	TRBV6-5	CASSYGKGGGEQYF
TRBJ1-1	TRBV27	CASSSPGGNTEAFF
TRBJ2-1	TRBV11-2	CASRSYLAGGQKYNEQFF
TRBJ2-7	TRBV9	CASSVSAGNHEQYF
TRBJ1-4	TRBV6-5	CASTGQAGEKLFF
TRBJ1-2	TRBV29-1	CSVEERGLYGYTF
TRBJ2-6	TRBV18	CASSTGAAGANVLTF
TRBJ1-1	TRBV18	CASSPGTGNLNTEAFF
TRBJ2-5	TRBV5-4	CASSLRREDLETQYF
TRBJ2-4	TRBV20-1	CSASSGTGAGENIQYF
TRBJ1-1	TRBV3-1/TRBV3-2	CASSQDQRANTEAFF
TRBJ2-7	TRBV6-5	CASSYGGGAYEQYF
TRBJ2-5	TRBV5-1	CASSFSLGTEETQYF
TRBJ1-2	TRBV2	CASSAGTGEIGGYTF
TRBJ1-6	TRBV6-5	CASTPNRGPNSPLHF
TRBJ1-6	TRBV6-5	CASNGRTGPNSPLHF
TRBJ2-1	TRBV2	CASSQLAVGGNEQFF
TRBJ2-1	TRBV7-2	CASSPGESYNEQFF
TRBJ1-5	TRBV4-1	CASSQVISNQPQHF
TRBJ2-7	TRBV27	CATAPGDSTYEQYF
TRBJ2-5	TRBV28	CASRGGRETQYF
TRBJ1-5	TRBV24-1	CATSDHRGTGNQPQHF
TRBJ2-1	TRBV5-1	CASSWDLGSYNEQFF
TRBJ2-7	TRBV27	CASSFTPGNTYEQYF
TRBJ2-7	TRBV6-5	CASSFSRGSEQYF
TRBJ1-1	TRBV27	CASTQGMNTEAFF
TRBJ1-6	TRBV27	CASSLSGGENSPLHF
TRBJ2-3	TRBV11-3	CASSDARLAGVTDTQYF
TRBJ1-2	TRBV27	CASSLNQGTGYTF
TRBJ2-1	TRBV18	CASSPPNDLGYEQFF
TRBJ1-6	TRBV30	CAWSGVKSPLHF
TRBJ2-7	TRBV21-1	CASSKLDRAPYEQYF
TRBJ2-5	TRBV5-1	CASSQGTQETQYF
TRBJ2-5	TRBV29-1	CSVDSGGQETQYF
TRBJ2-7	TRBV28	CASIDGGSYEQYF
TRBJ2-1	TRBV30	CAWSAPGSTFF
TRBJ2-2	TRBV18	CASSEAGETGELFF
TRBJ2-1	TRBV18	CASSSGLAGDTEQFF
TRBJ2-2	TRBV7-9	CASSLDRGARPRGTGELFF